A selection of T cell receptor beta chains follows, all from one sample in a study of blood T cell repertoires in COVID-19. Sequenced by immunoSEQ multiplex PCR; TCRdb stores in-frame clones only, minus some. The table has under 250,000 clones, 84% seen once. The specimen was peripheral blood. Every receptor here comes from a man aged 45-60 years with acute or convalescent COVID-19. CDR3s include the opening cysteine and the closing phenylalanine or tryptophan. A D gene is named only where the DNA matches it firmly. A row's size may be missing; if present it is once, few, many or a size class.

>-|TRBV9|TRBJ2-4|once
TGTGCCAGCAGCAGAGCGGGACAAGGCGGGACGTACAAAAACATTCAGTACTTC
CASSRAGQGGTYKNIQYF
>-|TRBV6-1|TRBJ1-2|-
TGTGCCAGCAGTGAAGGAACGAGGAACTATGGCTACACCTTC
CASSEGTRNYGYTF
>-|TRBV3-1/TRBV3-2|TRBJ1-4|-
TGTGCCAGCAGCCATCTAACGCCGGCGGGGGAAAAACTGTTTTTT
CASSHLTPAGEKLFF
>-|TRBV2|TRBJ1-2|-
TGTGCCAGCAGTGCGGAGGGGTATGGCTACACCTTC
CASSAEGYGYTF
>-|TRBV19|TRBJ2-7|-
TGTGCCAGTAGTAATTGGGAGGTTCCTCCCTACGAGCAGTACTTC
CASSNWEVPPYEQYF
>TRBD1|TRBV6-1|TRBJ1-5|-
TGTGCCAGCAGATACCCAGGACAGGGGAATCAGCCCCAGCATTTT
CASRYPGQGNQPQHF
>TRBD1|TRBV6-5|TRBJ2-4|-
TGTGCCAGCAGTTCGGGACAGCTAGCCAAAAACATTCAGTACTTC
CASSSGQLAKNIQYF
>-|TRBV7-8|TRBJ2-3|-
TGTGCCAGCAGCTTAGCGGCAGTTTGGACAGATACGCAGTATTTT
CASSLAAVWTDTQYF
>-|TRBV3-1/TRBV3-2|TRBJ1-5|-
TGTGCCAGCAGCCAAACCCCGGGGTGGAATCAGCCCCAGCATTTT
CASSQTPGWNQPQHF
>TRBD2|TRBV10-3|TRBJ2-5|-
TGTGCCATCAGTGAGCAGACTAGCGGGAGGGTCGAGACCCAGTACTTC
CAISEQTSGRVETQYF
>-|TRBV6-2/TRBV6-3|TRBJ1-4|-
TGTGCCAGCAGTTACGGTGGGGCAGGAGCAACTAATGAAAAACTGTTTTTT
CASSYGGAGATNEKLFF
>-|TRBV12-5|TRBJ1-2|few
TGTGCTAGTGGTGGAGGGGAAGAGGGCTACACCTTC
CASGGGEEGYTF
>TRBD1|TRBV19|TRBJ1-1|-
TGTGCCAGTAAAAGGGACAGGGAAAGAGACCCTGAAGCTTTCTTT
CASKRDRERDPEAFF
>TRBD2|TRBV3-1/TRBV3-2|TRBJ2-7|once
TGTGCCAGCAGGCCCCGACTAGCGGGATTACCTACGCAGCAGTACTTC
CASRPRLAGLPTQQYF
>-|TRBV10-1|TRBJ2-1|-
TGCGCCAGCAGTGAGAGCAAGCGGGTGACCAATGAGCAGTTCTTC
CASSESKRVTNEQFF
>TRBD1|TRBV6-5|TRBJ1-1|few
TGTGCCAGCAGTTACTCGCGGACAGGGGGCTCCGCTGAAGCTTTCTTT
CASSYSRTGGSAEAFF
>TRBD1|TRBV7-3|TRBJ2-7|-
TGTGCCAGCAGCTTAGCCCGGGACAGGGCCTACGAGCAGTACTTC
CASSLARDRAYEQYF